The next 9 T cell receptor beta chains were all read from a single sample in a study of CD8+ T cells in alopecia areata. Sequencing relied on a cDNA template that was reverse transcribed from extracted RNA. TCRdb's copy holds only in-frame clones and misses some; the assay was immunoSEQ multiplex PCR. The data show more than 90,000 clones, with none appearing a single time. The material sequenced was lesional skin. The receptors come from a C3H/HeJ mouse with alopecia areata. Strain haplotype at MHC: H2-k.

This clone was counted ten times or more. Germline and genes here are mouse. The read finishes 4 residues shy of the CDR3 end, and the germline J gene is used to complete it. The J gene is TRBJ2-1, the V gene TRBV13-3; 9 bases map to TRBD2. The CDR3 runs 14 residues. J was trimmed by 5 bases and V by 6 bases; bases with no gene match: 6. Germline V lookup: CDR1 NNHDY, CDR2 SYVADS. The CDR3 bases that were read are TGTGCCAGCACATGGGGGGGCGTAAATGCT. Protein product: CASTWGGVNA. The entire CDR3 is CASTWGGVNAEQFF.

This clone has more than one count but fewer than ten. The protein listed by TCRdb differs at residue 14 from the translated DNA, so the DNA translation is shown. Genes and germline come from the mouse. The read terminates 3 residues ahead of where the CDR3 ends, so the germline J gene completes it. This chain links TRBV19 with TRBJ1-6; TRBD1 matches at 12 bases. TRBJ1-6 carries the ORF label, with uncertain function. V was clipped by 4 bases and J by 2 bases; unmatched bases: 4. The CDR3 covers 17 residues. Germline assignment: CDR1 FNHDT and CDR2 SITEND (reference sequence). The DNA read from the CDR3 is TGTGCCAGCAGTCGTCGGGACAGGGGGCCCTATAATTCGCCC. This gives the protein CASSRRDRGPYNSP. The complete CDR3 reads CASSRRDRGPYNSPLYF.

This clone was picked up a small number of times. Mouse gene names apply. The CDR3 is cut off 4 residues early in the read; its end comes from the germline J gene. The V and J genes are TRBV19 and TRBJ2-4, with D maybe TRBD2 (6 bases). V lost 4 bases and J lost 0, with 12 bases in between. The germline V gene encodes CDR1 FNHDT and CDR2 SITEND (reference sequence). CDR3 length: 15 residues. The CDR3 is CASSSDWTSQNTLYF. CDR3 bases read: TGTGCCAGCAGTTCCGACTGGACTAGTCAAAAC.

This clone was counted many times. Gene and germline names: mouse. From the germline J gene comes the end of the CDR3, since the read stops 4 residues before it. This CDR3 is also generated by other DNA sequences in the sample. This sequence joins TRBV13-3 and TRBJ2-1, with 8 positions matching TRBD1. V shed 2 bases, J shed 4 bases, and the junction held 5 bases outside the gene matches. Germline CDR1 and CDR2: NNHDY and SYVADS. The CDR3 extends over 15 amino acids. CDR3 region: CASSDRGQGYAEQFF. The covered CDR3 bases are TGTGCCAGCAGTGACAGGGGGCAGGGTTATGCT.

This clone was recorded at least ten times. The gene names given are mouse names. The covered CDR3 bases are TGTGCCAGCAGTCTGGGGGGGAACCAAGAC. Translating it yields CASSLGGNQD. The CDR3, in full, reads CASSLGGNQDTQYF. The V gene is TRBV13-3, the J gene TRBJ2-5; 9 bases agree with TRBD2. The sequenced fragment ends 4 residues before the CDR3 boundary, so the rest is inferred from the germline J gene. The V segment lost 4 bases and the J segment 0 bases; nucleotides outside the gene matches: 0. Looked up from germline, CDR1 is NNHDY and CDR2 is SYVADS. This CDR3 is 14 amino acids long.

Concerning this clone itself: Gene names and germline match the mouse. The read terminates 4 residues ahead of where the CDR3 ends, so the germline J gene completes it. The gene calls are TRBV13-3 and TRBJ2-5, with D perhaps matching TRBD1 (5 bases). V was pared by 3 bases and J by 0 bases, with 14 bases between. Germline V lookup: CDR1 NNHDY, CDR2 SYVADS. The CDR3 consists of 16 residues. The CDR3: CASSAHQGRNQDTQYF. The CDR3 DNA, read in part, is TGTGCCAGCAGTGCCCATCAGGGAAGGAACCAAGAC.

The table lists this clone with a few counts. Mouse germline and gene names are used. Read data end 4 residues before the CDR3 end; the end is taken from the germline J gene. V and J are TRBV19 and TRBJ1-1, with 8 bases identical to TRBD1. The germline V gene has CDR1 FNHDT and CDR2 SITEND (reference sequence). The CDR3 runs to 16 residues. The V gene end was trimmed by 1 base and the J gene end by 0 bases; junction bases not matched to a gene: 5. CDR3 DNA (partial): TGTGCCAGCAGTATAAGGACAGGGAGGGCAAACACA. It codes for CASSIRTGRANT. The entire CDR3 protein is CASSIRTGRANTEVFF.

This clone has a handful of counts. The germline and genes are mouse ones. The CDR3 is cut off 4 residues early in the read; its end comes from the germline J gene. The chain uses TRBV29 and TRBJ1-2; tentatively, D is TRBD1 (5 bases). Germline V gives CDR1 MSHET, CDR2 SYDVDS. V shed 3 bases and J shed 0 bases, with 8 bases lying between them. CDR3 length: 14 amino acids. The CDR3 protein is CASSFGGANSDYTF. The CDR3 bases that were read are TGTGCTAGCAGTTTTGGGGGTGCAAACTCC.

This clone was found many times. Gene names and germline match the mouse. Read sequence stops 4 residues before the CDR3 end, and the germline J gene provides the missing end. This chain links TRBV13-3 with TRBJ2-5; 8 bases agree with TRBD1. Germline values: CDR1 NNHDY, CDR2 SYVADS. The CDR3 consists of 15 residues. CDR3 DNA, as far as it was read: TGTGCCAGCAGTGATGCAGGGCAGGGGGCGGAC. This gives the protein CASSDAGQGAD. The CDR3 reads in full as CASSDAGQGADTQYF.